The sequence of this T cell receptor (beta chain) was determined in a study of T cell repertoires in cytomegalovirus infection. Study overall: TCR beta signatures that were public indicated CMV infection and matching HLA type.

This clonotype was picked up a small number of times. Antigen unknown. CDR1 LNHDA and CDR2 SQIVND come from the germline V gene (reference sequence). This CDR3 has 15 amino acids. V shed 6 bases and J 2 bases; nucleotides not matched to a gene: 7. TCRdb analysed the reads with MiXCR anew, one entry per CDR3 protein. The data contain hundreds of thousands of distinct CDR3 sequences, about a sixth of them singletons. Study-level points and caveats: Dominating the ex vivo response were TCR beta clonotypes that were CMV-specific and HLA-C-restricted.

The sample comprised PBMCs. The rearrangement links TRBV19 to TRBJ2-4; 7 bases align to TRBD1. The source is a human donor in good health (CMV status not recorded). Some clones in this sample may be carry-over from other donors' samples. For the CDR3, the DNA is TGTGCCAGTAGGAGCCCAGGGGGAACCAAAAACATTCAGTACTTC. Translating gives CASRSPGGTKNIQYF.